Here is one TCR beta chain with its context. The antigen is unknown. The record originates from a study of post-analysis software for immune sequencing data. Findings and limits, study-wide: Under the F measure, samples that were prepared in one batch clustered strongly together. Patients showed TRBV5-6, TRBV5-1 and TRBV20-1 among roughly five TRBV segments more frequent than in controls. Normalized Chao1 diversity was significantly lower in multiple sclerosis patients than in controls.

This CDR3 comprises 12 residues. The germline V and J ends were trimmed by 2 bases and 10 bases, with 9 bases remaining between them. Tagging with unique molecular identifiers was a feature of the TCR beta cDNA libraries. Input populations of about 0.95 to 10 million T cells gave rise to around 480,000 cDNA molecules. MiXCR was run by TCRdb on the PCR reads, yielding one entry per CDR3 protein. The sample lists around 700,000 distinct CDR3 sequences; roughly three fifths were seen once. Sequencing was done on a sample of blood. This sequence was found in a girl aged 2 to 10 with multiple sclerosis. V usage is TRBV12-3 or TRBV12-4 and J usage is TRBJ2-1; D is unresolved. Here the CDR3 reads CASSLPPEEQFF. The DNA for the CDR3 is TGTGCCAGCAGTTTACCGCCCGAGGAGCAGTTCTTC.